This T cell receptor (beta chain) was observed in a study of breast tumors, draining lymph nodes, adjacent tissues. Samples came from axillary lymph nodes draining the breast cancer. Whole-study findings and limits: Data only fit, rather than demonstrated, lymph node origin of most tumor T cells.

This clonotype came up many times. Antigen unknown. TCRdb re-analysed the multiplex PCR reads in MiXCR, keeping a single row per CDR3 protein. The table shows 270,000 or so distinct CDR3 sequences, with about 30% occurring only once. The germline V and J ends were trimmed by 0 bases and 4 bases, with 16 bases remaining between them. Germline loops: CDR1 DFQATT, CDR2 SNEGSKA (reference sequence). The CDR3 is 15 residues long. This chain joins TRBV20-1 and TRBJ2-7; D may be TRBD2 (5 bases). The origin of this receptor is a female donor with breast cancer. Some clones in this sample may be carry-over from other donors' samples. Sample: axillary lymph node tissue. In nucleotides, the CDR3 is TGCAGTGCTAGAGATACGGGCAGCGGTGGATACGAGCAGTACTTC. Protein: CSARDTGSGGYEQYF.